The clone carrying this T cell receptor (beta chain) was counted between two and nine times. The antigen is undetermined. The data belong to a study of T cell repertoires in cytomegalovirus infection. Study-level background: The public TCR beta signatures pointed to both CMV infection and matching HLA type. Study-wide points: Dominating the ex vivo response were HLA-C-restricted CMV-specific TCR beta clonotypes. The cumulative frequency of public TCR beta families identified carriers of CMV plus the relevant HLA.

Via MiXCR, TCRdb re-called the reads, giving one row per CDR3 protein. The profile covers 200,000 or so distinct CDR3 sequences, with 28% appearing a single time and around 29% taken by the ten largest. The germline gives CDR1 SGHNT, CDR2 YENEEA. The CDR3 sequence is 15 residues long. V lost 4 bases and J 5 bases, leaving 17 bases between the germline ends. Source material: PBMCs. The source of this sequence is a human donor in good health (CMV status not recorded). Some clones in this sample may be carry-over from other donors' samples. The rearrangement links TRBV11-3 to TRBJ1-1; D gene ambiguous. CDR3 sequence: CASSSAEDAPTEAFF. Written as DNA, the CDR3 is TGTGCCAGCAGCTCCGCCGAGGACGCCCCAACTGAAGCTTTCTTT.